The 7 T cell receptor beta chains presented below share a single source sample, sequenced in a study of regulatory T cells in long-lasting Graves disease. The TCR beta library used iRepertoire HTBI primers with Arm-PCR amplification of CDR3. TCRdb reprocessed the multiplex PCR reads via MiXCR and lists one record per CDR3 protein. The sample lists about 460,000 distinct CDR3 sequences; 20% to 25% were seen once. The time point is: persistent/refractory GD, antithyroid drugs over 5 years with positive TRAb. Construction of the TCR library relied on RNA isolated from PBMCs. Sequences were derived from peripheral blood mononuclear cells (PBMCs), sampled when the disease was refractory, from a patient treated with antithyroid drugs. These receptors came from a female donor with Graves disease.

This clonotype was counted at least ten times. J is TRBJ1-2 and V is TRBV7-3, with D perhaps TRBD1 (5 bases). The CDR3 runs 13 residues. V was pared by 1 base and J by 7 bases, with 10 bases between. Germline CDR1 SGHTA, CDR2 FQGTGA. The CDR3 reads CASSLKGLTGYTF. Written as DNA, the CDR3 is TGTGCCAGCAGCTTAAAGGGGCTGACTGGCTACACCTTC.

This chain uses TRBV6-2 or TRBV6-3 with TRBJ1-3, with D maybe TRBD1 (6 bases). The CDR3 is 16 residues long. Germline-derived CDR1 and CDR2 are MNHEY and SVGEGT. Trimming pared 5 bases from V and 3 bases from J, leaving 17 bases between. CDR3 loop: CASSKTVQGHGNTIYF. The DNA for the CDR3 is TGTGCCAGCAGTAAGACCGTCCAGGGACATGGAAACACCATATATTTT.

Of note for this clonotype: At one end the junction does not follow the germline gene, possibly because of a read error. The rearrangement links TRBV12-3 or TRBV12-4 to TRBJ2-5; 12 positions agree with TRBD2. The length of the CDR3 is 13 residues. The DNA of the CDR3 is TGTGCCAGCAGTTTAGGACTAGCGGGAGTCTTCGACTTC. Translation: CASSLGLAGVFDF.

The chain carries TRBV3-1 and TRBJ1-1; D is undetermined. The ends were cut back, 0 bases at V and 9 bases at J, with 11 bases in the middle. This CDR3 is built from 13 residues. CDR1 LGHDT and CDR2 YNNKEL come from the germline V gene (reference sequence). The CDR3 DNA reads TGTGCCAGCAGCCAAGATAGGCACTCTAAAGCTTTCTTT. This gives the protein CASSQDRHSKAFF.

This clonotype was observed at least ten times. The J gene is TRBJ2-2, the V gene TRBV28, with D perhaps TRBD2 (5 bases). This CDR3 contains 14 residues. Germline-derived CDR1 and CDR2 are MDHEN and SYDVKM. Trimming shortened V by 9 bases and J by 7 bases, and 18 bases separated the two germline ends. In DNA form, the CDR3 reads TGTGCCAGTTTGACTACCGTAGAGGGCGGGGAGCTGTTTTTT. Residues: CASLTTVEGGELFF. Full variable domain (outside the CDR3, taken from reference TRBV28 and TRBJ2-2): DVKVTQSSRYLVKRTGEKVFLECVQDMDHENMFWYRQDPGLGLRLIYFSYDVKMKEKGDIPEGYSVSREKKERFSLILESASTNQTSMYLCASLTTVEGGELFFGEGSRLTVL.

This clonotype came up many times. This chain connects TRBV29-1 to TRBJ1-1; 8 bases line up with TRBD1. J was trimmed by 4 bases and V by 7 bases; bases with no gene match: 5. The CDR3 spans 12 residues. Germline V gene sequence: CDR1 SQVTM, CDR2 ANQGSEA. The CDR3: CSADTGGTEAFF. The CDR3 DNA is TGCAGCGCTGATACAGGGGGCACTGAAGCTTTCTTT.

The rearrangement joins TRBV7-2 to TRBJ2-3; maybe TRBD2 (5 bases). V was shortened by 5 bases and J by 2 bases, with 14 bases between the two germline ends. Germline lookup yields CDR1 SGHTA and CDR2 FQGNSA. The CDR3 is made up of 15 amino acids. This chain's CDR3 is CASSPGLSTTDTQYF. CDR3 DNA: TGTGCCAGCAGCCCAGGACTGAGTACCACAGATACGCAGTATTTT.